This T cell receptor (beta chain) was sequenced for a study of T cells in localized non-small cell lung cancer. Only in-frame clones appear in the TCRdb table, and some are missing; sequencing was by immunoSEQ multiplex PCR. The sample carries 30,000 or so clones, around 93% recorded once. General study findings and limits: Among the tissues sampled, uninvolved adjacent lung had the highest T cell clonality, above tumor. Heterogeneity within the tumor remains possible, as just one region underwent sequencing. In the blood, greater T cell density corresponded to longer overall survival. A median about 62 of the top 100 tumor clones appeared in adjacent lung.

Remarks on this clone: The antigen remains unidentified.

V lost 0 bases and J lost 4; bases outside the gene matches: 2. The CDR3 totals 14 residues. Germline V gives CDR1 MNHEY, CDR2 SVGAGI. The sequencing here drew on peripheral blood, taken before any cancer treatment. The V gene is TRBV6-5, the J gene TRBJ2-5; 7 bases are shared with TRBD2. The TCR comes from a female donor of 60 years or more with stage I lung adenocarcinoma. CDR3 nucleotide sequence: TGTGCCAGCAGTTACTCGGGGGGGAGAGAGACCCAGTACTTC. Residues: CASSYSGGRETQYF.